The next 18 T cell receptor beta chains were all read from a single sample in a study of blood T cell repertoires in COVID-19. Data came from immunoSEQ multiplex PCR; TCRdb stores just in-frame clones and leaves some out. The profile covers roughly 200,000 clones, with roughly 83% appearing a single time and 27% taken by the ten largest. The source material was peripheral blood. These receptors were obtained from a man aged 40-49 years with acute or convalescent COVID-19.

This clone occurred a few times. The chain has TRBV30 and TRBJ1-2, with 8 bases aligning to TRBD1. Germline CDR1 and CDR2: GTSNPN and SVGIG (reference sequence). The CDR3 has 15 residues. Trimming at V came to 1 base and at J to 2 bases, leaving 6 bases not matched to a gene. CDR3 region: CAWSARRQGNYGYTF. The CDR3 nucleotides read TGTGCCTGGAGTGCCCGCCGACAGGGGAACTATGGCTACACCTTC.

The rearrangement links TRBV5-1 to TRBJ1-1; tentative D call: TRBD1 (6 bases). V lost 3 bases to trimming and J lost 5 bases, with 23 bases between them. Germline CDR1 SGHRS, CDR2 YFSETQ. The CDR3 extends over 17 amino acids. CDR3 amino acids: CASSSGWTEYPRTEAFF. The CDR3 region has the DNA TGCGCCAGCAGCTCCGGGTGGACAGAATACCCGAGAACTGAAGCTTTCTTT. The entire variable domain, with the rest obtained from reference TRBV5-1 and TRBJ1-1, is as follows: KAGVTQTPRYLIKTRGQQVTLSCSPISGHRSVSWYQQTPGQGLQFLFEYFSETQRNKGNFPGRFSGRQFSNSRSEMNVSTLELGDSALYLCASSSGWTEYPRTEAFFGQGTRLTVV.

The chain couples TRBV20-1 to TRBJ2-1, with D uncertain. Looked up from germline, CDR1 is DFQATT and CDR2 is SNEGSKA (reference sequence). The V end lost 7 bases, the J end lost 5 bases, and 6 bases lay between the germline ends. This CDR3 is 10 amino acids long. CDR3 protein: CSVGHNEQFF. The CDR3 bases are TGCAGTGTCGGTCACAATGAGCAGTTCTTC.

This chain joins TRBV5-8 and TRBJ2-3, with 12 bases that match TRBD2. The CDR3 sequence is 14 residues long. CDR1 SGHTS and CDR2 YDEGEE come from the germline V gene. V shed 7 bases and J 10 bases; nucleotides not matched to a gene: 10. CDR3 DNA: TGTGCCAGCCTCAGTACTAGCGGGAGGACGGCGCAGTATTTT. The encoded protein is CASLSTSGRTAQYF. The complete variable domain, with remaining parts taken from reference TRBV5-8 and TRBJ2-3, reads EAGVTQSPTHLIKTRGQQATLRCSPISGHTSVYWYQQALGLGLQFLLWYDEGEERNRGNFPPRFSGRQFPNYSSELNVNALELEDSALYLCASLSTSGRTAQYFGPGTRLTVL.

This clone was detected only a few times. The rearrangement links TRBV30 to TRBJ1-1; no reliable D call. V was shortened by 0 bases and J by 6 bases, with 11 bases between the two germline ends. CDR1 GTSNPN and CDR2 SVGIG come from the germline V gene (reference sequence). The CDR3 totals 13 residues. The chain's CDR3 is CAWSVTGEAEAFF. The CDR3 nucleotides are TGTGCCTGGAGTGTGACTGGAGAGGCTGAAGCTTTCTTT.

V gene TRBV2 combines with J gene TRBJ1-1, with TRBD1 identical over 8 bases. After removal of 5 bases from V and 5 bases from J, the junction contained 4 bases not matched to a gene. CDR3 length: 13 amino acids. The germline V gene encodes CDR1 SNHLY and CDR2 FYNNEI. CDR3 loop: CASSRQGTTEAFF. The CDR3 region has the DNA TGTGCCAGCAGTAGACAGGGGACGACTGAAGCTTTCTTT.

The V call is TRBV6-2 or TRBV6-3, the J call TRBJ1-1, with D uncertain. The V end was cut by 3 bases, the J end by 3 bases, with 8 bases between. The CDR3 runs 13 residues. Germline values: CDR1 MNHEY, CDR2 SVGEGT. CDR3 DNA: TGTGCCAGCAGTTATGGAGTGCACACTGAAGCTTTCTTT. Protein product: CASSYGVHTEAFF.

This chain connects TRBV5-4 to TRBJ2-1; D might be TRBD2 (6 bases). Germline V gene data show CDR1 as SGHNT and CDR2 as YYREEE (reference sequence). The CDR3 loop spans 13 amino acids. Trimming cost V 0 bases and J 9 bases, with 10 bases left between them. CDR3 sequence (DNA): TGTGCCAGCAGCTTGGTTGCGGGATCTGAGCAGTTCTTC. Its protein is CASSLVAGSEQFF.

The gene calls are TRBV29-1 and TRBJ2-5; D gene unclear. V lost 3 bases to trimming and J lost 5 bases, with 10 bases between them. The germline gives CDR1 SQVTM, CDR2 ANQGSEA. This CDR3 is built from 12 residues. The chain's CDR3 is CSVESIEETQYF. Here the CDR3 DNA reads TGCAGCGTTGAGTCCATCGAGGAGACCCAGTACTTC.

This clone was detected only a few times. The chain couples TRBV29-1 to TRBJ2-1; TRBD2 matches at 7 bases. Unmatched junction bases numbered 8, after V lost 3 bases and J lost 3 bases. The germline V gene has CDR1 SQVTM and CDR2 ANQGSEA. This CDR3 has 15 amino acids. DNA for the CDR3: TGCAGCGTTGAGGGACCCGGGGGGATCTACAATGAGCAGTTCTTC. This translates into CSVEGPGGIYNEQFF.

The chain carries TRBV7-3 and TRBJ2-1; 11 nucleotides agree with TRBD2. The germline V gene has CDR1 SGHTA and CDR2 FQGTGA. This CDR3 has 18 residues. V lost 3 bases and J lost 3; bases outside the gene matches: 10. The CDR3 region has the DNA TGTGCCAGCAGCTTGGTAGCGGGAGGGCCGCCGGGCTACAATGAGCAGTTCTTC. Translated: CASSLVAGGPPGYNEQFF.

This clone was observed once. The rearrangement uses TRBV11-2 and TRBJ1-2; D unresolved. V was clipped by 1 base and J by 0 bases, with 6 bases between them. The CDR3 is made up of 14 amino acids. The germline V gene encodes CDR1 SGHAT and CDR2 FQNNGV. The CDR3 reads CASSLVGANYGYTF. CDR3 sequence (DNA): TGTGCCAGCAGCTTAGTCGGGGCTAACTATGGCTACACCTTC.

The V call is TRBV18, the J call TRBJ2-1, with 7 bases identical to TRBD2. The CDR3 is 14 residues long. V lost 3 bases, J lost 7 bases, and 6 bases stayed unmatched. CDR1 KGHSH and CDR2 LQKENI come from the germline V gene. Here the CDR3 DNA reads TGTGCCAGCTCACCCAGGGACGGGGGGAATGAGCAGTTCTTC. Protein: CASSPRDGGNEQFF.

The rearrangement joins TRBV7-7 to TRBJ2-1; 9 bases map to TRBD1. Losses at the gene ends were 5 bases for V and 8 bases for J; bases not matched to a gene: 10. Germline V lookup: CDR1 SSHAT, CDR2 FNYEAQ (reference sequence). The CDR3 length is 15 residues. Written as DNA, the CDR3 is TGTGCCAGCAGCCTGACAGGGGGGAAGGATGATGAGCAGTTCTTC. It specifies CASSLTGGKDDEQFF.

The chain couples TRBV18 to TRBJ1-5, with 7 bases matching TRBD1. Germline CDR1 KGHSH, CDR2 LQKENI. The CDR3 runs to 14 residues. V shed 1 base, J shed 7 bases, and the junction held 4 bases outside the gene matches. The CDR3 DNA follows: TGTGCCAGCTCACCACAGGGGGCCGAACAGCCCCAGCATTTT. It specifies CASSPQGAEQPQHF.

The chain recombines TRBV7-2 with TRBJ2-5, with D possibly TRBD2 on 5 matching bases. Trimming removed 6 bases from V and 1 base from J, with 15 bases in between. The germline V gene encodes CDR1 SGHTA and CDR2 FQGNSA. The CDR3 spans 15 residues. CDR3 in DNA: TGTGCCAGCAGTCAATCTCTGGGAGTCCAAGAGACCCAGTACTTC. Translation: CASSQSLGVQETQYF.

This chain links TRBV2 with TRBJ2-3; 11 bases line up with TRBD2. CDR1 SNHLY and CDR2 FYNNEI come from the germline V gene. CDR3 size: 16 residues. Trimming cost V 2 bases and J 1 base; bases outside gene matches: 2. The CDR3 coding sequence is TGTGCCAGCAGTGAACTAGCGGGAGGCCGCACAGATACGCAGTATTTT. Translating it yields CASSELAGGRTDTQYF.

The V and J genes are TRBV2 and TRBJ1-5; 7 bases are shared with TRBD1. V lost 7 bases to trimming and J lost 5 bases; unmatched junction nucleotides: 11. CDR1 and CDR2 (germline): SNHLY, FYNNEI. The CDR3 runs 15 residues. Written as DNA, the CDR3 is TGTGCCAGCATTTCGAACCCGGGACAGTATCAGCCCCAGCATTTT. This sequence encodes CASISNPGQYQPQHF.